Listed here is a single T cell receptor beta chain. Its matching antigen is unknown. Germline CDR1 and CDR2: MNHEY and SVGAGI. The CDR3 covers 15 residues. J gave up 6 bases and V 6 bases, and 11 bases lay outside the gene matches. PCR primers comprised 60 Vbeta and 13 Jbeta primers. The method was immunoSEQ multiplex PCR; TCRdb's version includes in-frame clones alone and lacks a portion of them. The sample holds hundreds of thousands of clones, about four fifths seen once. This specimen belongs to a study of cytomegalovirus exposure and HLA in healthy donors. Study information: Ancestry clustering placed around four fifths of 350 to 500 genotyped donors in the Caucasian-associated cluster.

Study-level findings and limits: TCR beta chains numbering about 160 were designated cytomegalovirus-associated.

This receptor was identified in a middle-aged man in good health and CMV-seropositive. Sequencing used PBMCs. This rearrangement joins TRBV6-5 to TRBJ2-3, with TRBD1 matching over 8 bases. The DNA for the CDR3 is TGTGCCAGCAGCCCCGCAGGGGGCCGGAGGGATACGCAGTATTTT. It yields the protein CASSPAGGRRDTQYF.